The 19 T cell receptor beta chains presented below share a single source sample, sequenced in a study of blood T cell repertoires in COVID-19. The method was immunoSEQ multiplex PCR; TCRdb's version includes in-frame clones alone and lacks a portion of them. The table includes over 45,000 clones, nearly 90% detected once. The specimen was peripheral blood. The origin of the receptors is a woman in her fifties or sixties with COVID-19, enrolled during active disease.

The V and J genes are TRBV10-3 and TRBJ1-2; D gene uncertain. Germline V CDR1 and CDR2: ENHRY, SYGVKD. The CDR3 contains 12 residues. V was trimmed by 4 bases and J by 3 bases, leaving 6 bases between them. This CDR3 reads CAISAGDYGYTF. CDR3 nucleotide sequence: TGTGCCATCAGTGCCGGGGACTATGGCTACACCTTC.

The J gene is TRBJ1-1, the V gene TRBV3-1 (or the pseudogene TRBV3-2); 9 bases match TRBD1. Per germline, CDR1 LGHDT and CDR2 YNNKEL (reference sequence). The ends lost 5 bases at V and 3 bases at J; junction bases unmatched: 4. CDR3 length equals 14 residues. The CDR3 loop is CASSAGQGYTEAFF. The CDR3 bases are TGTGCCAGCAGCGCGGGACAGGGTTACACTGAAGCTTTCTTT.

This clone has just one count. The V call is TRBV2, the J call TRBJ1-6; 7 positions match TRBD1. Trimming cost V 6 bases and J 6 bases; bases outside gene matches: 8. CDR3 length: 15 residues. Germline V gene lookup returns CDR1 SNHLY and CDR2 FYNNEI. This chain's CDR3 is CASRLPGTVNSPLHF. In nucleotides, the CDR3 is TGTGCCAGCAGGCTGCCGGGGACAGTTAATTCACCCCTCCACTTT.

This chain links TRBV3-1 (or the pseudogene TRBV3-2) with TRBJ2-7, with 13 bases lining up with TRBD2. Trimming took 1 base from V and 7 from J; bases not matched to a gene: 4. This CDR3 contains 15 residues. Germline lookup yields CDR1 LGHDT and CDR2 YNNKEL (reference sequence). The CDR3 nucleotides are TGTGCCAGCAGCCAAGGACTAGCGGGGGGAGGGGAGCAGTACTTC. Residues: CASSQGLAGGGEQYF.

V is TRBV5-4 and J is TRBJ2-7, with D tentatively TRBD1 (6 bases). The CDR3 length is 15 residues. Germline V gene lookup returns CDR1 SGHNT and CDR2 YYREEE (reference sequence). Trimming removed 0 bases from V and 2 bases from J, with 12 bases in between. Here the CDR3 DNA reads TGTGCCAGCAGCTTGGGACAGGCATTTACCTACGAGCAGTACTTC. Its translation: CASSLGQAFTYEQYF.

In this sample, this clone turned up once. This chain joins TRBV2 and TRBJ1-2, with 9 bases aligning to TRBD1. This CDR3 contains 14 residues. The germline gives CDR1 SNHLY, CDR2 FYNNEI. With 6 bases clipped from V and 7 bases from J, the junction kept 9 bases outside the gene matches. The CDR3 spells CASRPLQGAPGYTF. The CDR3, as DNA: TGTGCCAGCAGACCACTACAGGGGGCGCCTGGCTACACCTTC.

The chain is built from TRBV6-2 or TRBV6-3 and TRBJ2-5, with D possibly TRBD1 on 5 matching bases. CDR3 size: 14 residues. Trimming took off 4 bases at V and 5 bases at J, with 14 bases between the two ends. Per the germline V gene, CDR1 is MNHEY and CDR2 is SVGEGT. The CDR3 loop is CASSSNSAGETQYF. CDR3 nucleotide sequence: TGTGCCAGCAGTTCCAATTCGGCAGGGGAGACCCAGTACTTC.

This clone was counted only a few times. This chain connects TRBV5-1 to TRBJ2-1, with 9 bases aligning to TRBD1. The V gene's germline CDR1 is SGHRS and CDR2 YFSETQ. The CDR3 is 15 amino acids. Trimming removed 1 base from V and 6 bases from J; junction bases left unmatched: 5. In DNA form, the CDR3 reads TGCGCCAGCAGCTTGTTTGGGACAGGGTTCAATGAGCAGTTCTTC. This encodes CASSLFGTGFNEQFF.

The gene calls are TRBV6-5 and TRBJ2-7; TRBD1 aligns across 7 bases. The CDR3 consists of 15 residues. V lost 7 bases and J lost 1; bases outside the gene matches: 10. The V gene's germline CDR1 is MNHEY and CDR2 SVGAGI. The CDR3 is CASNLRAGGSYEQYF. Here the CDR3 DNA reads TGTGCCAGCAATCTGCGAGCAGGGGGATCCTACGAGCAGTACTTC.

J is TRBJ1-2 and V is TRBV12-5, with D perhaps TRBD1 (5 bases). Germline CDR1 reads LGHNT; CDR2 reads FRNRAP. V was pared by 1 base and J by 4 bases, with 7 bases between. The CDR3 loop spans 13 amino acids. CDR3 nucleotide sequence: TGTGCTAGTGGTTTGGAGGGGTTCTATGGCTACACCTTC. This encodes CASGLEGFYGYTF.

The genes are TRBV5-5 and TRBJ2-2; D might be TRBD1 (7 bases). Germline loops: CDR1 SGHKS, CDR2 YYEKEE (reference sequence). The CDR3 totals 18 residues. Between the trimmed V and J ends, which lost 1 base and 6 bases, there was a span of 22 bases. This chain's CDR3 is CASSLLGGAAGGAGELFF. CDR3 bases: TGTGCCAGCAGCTTGCTAGGAGGGGCGGCAGGGGGTGCCGGGGAGCTGTTTTTT.

CDR3 loop: CASSLGAGPPNTEAFF. DNA for the CDR3: TGTGCCAGCAGCTTGGGGGCCGGGCCCCCGAACACTGAAGCTTTCTTT. The J gene is TRBJ1-1, the V gene TRBV11-3, with D maybe TRBD1 (6 bases). V was cut by 3 bases and J by 1 base, with 15 bases left in between. CDR1 SGHNT and CDR2 YENEEA come from the germline V gene. The CDR3 runs 16 residues.

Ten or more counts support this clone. DNA for the CDR3: TGTGCCAGCAGTTTAATAGTCGCGAATGAAAAACTGTTTTTT. Encoded protein: CASSLIVANEKLFF. The chain combines TRBV28 with TRBJ1-4; D call uncertain. The CDR3 length is 14 residues. V dropped 2 bases and J dropped 5 bases, with 9 bases sitting between them. Germline assignment: CDR1 MDHEN and CDR2 SYDVKM.

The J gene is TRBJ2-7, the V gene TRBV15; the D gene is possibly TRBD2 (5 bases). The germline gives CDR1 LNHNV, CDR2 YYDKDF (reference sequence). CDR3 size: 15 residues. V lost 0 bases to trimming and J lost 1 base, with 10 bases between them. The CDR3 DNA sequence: TGTGCCACCAGCAGAGATGCCCAGCGGTCCTACGAGCAGTACTTC. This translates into CATSRDAQRSYEQYF.

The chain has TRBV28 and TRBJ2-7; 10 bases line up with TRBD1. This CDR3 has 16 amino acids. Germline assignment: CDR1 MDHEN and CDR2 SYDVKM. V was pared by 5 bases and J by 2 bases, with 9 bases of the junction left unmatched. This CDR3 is CASSPPDRGWAYEQYF. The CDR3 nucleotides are TGTGCCAGCAGTCCCCCGGACAGGGGGTGGGCCTACGAGCAGTACTTC.

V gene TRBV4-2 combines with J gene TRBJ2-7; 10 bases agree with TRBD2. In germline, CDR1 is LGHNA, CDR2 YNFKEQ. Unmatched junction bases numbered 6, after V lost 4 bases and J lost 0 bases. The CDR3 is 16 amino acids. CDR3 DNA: TGTGCCAGCAGCCCAGGACTAGCGGCGAGCTCCTACGAGCAGTACTTC. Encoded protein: CASSPGLAASSYEQYF.

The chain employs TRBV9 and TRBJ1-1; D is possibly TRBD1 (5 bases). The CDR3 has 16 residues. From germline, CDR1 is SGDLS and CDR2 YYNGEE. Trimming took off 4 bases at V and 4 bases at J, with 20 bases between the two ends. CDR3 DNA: TGTGCCAGCAGCAAATTTGGACAAACCGGGGGCACTGAAGCTTTCTTT. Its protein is CASSKFGQTGGTEAFF.

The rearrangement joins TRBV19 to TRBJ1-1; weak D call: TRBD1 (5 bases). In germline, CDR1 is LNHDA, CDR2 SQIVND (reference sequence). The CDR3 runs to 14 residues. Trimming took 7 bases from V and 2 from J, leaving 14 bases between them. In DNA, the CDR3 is TGTGCCAGTATGGACACTGAAAGAAACACTGAAGCTTTCTTT. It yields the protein CASMDTERNTEAFF. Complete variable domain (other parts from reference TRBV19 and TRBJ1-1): DGGITQSPKYLFRKEGQNVTLSCEQNLNHDAMYWYRQDPGQGLRLIYYSQIVNDFQKGDIAEGYSVSREKKESFPLTVTSAQKNPTAFYLCASMDTERNTEAFFGQGTRLTVV.

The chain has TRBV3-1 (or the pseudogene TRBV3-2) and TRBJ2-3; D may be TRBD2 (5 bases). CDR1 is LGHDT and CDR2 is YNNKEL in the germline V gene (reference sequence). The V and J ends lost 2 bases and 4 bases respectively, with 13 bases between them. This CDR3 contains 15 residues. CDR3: CASSQIAGRADTQYF. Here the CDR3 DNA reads TGTGCCAGCAGCCAAATCGCGGGCCGGGCAGATACGCAGTATTTT.